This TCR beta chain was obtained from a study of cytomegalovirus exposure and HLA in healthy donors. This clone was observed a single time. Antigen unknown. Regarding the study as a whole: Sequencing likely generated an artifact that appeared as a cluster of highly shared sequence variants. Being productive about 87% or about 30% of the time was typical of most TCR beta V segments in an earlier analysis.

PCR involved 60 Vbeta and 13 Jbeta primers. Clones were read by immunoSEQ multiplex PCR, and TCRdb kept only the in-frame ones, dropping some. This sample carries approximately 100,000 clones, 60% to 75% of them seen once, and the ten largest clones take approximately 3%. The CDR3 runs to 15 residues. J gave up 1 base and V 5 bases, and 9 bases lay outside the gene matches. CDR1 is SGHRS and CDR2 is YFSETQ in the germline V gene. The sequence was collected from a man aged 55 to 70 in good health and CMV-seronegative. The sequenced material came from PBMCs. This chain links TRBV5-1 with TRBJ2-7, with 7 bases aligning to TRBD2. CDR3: CASRDPVGGSYEQYF. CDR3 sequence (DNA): TGCGCCAGCAGGGACCCGGTGGGAGGGTCCTACGAGCAGTACTTC.